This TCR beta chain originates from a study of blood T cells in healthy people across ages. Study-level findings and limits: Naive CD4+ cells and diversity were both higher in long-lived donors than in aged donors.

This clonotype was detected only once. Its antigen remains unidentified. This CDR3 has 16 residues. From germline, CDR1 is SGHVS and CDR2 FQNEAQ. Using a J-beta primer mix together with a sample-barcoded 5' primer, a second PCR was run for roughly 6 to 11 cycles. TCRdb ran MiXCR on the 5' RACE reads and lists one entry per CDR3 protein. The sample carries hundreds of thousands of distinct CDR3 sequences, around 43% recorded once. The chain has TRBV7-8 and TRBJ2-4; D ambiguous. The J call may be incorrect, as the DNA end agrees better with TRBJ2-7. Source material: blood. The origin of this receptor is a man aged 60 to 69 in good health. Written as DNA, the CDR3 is TGTGCCAGCAGCTTAGGATCGATAGTTAATCCCTACGAGCAGTACTTC. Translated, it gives CASSLGSIVNPYEQYF.